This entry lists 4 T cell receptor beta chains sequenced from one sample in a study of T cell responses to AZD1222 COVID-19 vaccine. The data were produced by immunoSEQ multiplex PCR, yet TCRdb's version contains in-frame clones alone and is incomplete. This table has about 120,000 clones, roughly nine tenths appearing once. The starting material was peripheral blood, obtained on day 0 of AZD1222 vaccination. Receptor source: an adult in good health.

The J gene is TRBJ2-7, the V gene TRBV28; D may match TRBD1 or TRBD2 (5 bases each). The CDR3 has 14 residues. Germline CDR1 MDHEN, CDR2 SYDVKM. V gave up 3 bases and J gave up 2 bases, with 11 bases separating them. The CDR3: CASSFGGRPYEQYF. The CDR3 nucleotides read TGTGCCAGCAGTTTTGGGGGTCGCCCCTACGAGCAGTACTTC.

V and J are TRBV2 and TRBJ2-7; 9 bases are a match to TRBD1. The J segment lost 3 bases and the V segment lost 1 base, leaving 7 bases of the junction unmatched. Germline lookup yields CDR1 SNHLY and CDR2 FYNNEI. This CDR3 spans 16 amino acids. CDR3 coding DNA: TGTGCCAGCAGTGAAGGCTGGACAGGGGTCCGCTACGAGCAGTACTTC. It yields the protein CASSEGWTGVRYEQYF. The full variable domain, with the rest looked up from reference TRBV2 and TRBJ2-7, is EPEVTQTPSHQVTQMGQEVILRCVPISNHLYFYWYRQILGQKVEFLVSFYNNEISEKSEIFDDQFSVERPDGSNFTLKIRSTKLEDSAMYFCASSEGWTGVRYEQYFGPGTRLTVT.

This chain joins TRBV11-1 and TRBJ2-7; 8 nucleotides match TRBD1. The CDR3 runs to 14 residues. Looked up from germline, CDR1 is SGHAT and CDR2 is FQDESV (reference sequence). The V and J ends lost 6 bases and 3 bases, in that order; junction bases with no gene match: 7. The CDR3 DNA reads TGTGCCAGCAGTCGACAGGGGTTCAACTACGAGCAGTACTTC. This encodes CASSRQGFNYEQYF.

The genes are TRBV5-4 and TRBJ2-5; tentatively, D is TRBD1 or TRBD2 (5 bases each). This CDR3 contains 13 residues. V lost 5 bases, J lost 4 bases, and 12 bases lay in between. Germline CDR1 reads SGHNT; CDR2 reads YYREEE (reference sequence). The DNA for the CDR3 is TGTGCCAGCAGTTTACGGGGCGTAGAGACCCAGTACTTC. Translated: CASSLRGVETQYF.